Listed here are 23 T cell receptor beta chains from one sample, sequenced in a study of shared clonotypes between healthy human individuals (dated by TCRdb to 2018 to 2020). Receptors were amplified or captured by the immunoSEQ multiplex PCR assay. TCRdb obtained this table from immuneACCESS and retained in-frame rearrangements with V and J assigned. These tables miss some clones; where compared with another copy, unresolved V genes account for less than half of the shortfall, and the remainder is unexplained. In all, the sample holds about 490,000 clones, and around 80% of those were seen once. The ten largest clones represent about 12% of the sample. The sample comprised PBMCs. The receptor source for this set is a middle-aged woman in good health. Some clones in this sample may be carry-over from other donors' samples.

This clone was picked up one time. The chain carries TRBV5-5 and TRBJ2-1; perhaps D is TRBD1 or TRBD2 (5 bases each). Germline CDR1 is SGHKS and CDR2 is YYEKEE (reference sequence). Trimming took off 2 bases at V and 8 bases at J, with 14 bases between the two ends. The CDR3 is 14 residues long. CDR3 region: CASSFSAGRDEQFF. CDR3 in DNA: TGTGCCAGCAGCTTCTCCGCAGGGAGAGATGAGCAGTTCTTC.

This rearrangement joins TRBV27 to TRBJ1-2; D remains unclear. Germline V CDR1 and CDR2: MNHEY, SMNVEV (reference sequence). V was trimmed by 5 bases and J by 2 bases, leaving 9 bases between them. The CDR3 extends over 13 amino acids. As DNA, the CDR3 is TGTGCCAGCAGTAGAAGACCCAACTATGGCTACACCTTC. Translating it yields CASSRRPNYGYTF.

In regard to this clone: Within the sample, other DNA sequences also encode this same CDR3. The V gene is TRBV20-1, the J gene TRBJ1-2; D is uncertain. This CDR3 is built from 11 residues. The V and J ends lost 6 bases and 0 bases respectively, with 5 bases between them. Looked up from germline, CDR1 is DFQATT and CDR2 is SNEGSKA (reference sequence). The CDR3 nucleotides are TGCAGTGCGAGCCCTAACTATGGCTACACCTTC. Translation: CSASPNYGYTF.

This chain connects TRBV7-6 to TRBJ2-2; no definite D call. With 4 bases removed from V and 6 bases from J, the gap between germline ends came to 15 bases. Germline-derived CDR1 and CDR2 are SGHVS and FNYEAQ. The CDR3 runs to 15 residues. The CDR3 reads CASSSRVILAGELFF. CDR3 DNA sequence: TGTGCCAGCAGCTCCCGGGTCATCCTCGCCGGGGAGCTGTTTTTT.

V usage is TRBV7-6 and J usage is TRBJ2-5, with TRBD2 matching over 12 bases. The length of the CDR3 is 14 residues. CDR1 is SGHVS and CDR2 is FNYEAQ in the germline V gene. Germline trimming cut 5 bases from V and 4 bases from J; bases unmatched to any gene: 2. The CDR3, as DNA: TGTGCCAGCAGCAGACTAGCGGGAGTAGAGACCCAGTACTTC. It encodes CASSRLAGVETQYF.

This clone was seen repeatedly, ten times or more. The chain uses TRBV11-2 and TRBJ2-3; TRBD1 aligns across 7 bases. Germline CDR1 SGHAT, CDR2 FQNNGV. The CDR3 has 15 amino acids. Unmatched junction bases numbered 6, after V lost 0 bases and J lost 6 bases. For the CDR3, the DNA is TGTGCCAGCAGCTTAGACTCAGGGGGTGGGGATACGCAGTATTTT. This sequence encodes CASSLDSGGGDTQYF.

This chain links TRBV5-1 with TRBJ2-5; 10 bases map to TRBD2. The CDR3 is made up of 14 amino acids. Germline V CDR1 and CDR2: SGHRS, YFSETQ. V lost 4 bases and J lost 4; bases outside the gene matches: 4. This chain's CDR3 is CASSPSGRGETQYF. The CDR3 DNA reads TGCGCCAGCAGCCCTAGCGGGAGAGGAGAGACCCAGTACTTC. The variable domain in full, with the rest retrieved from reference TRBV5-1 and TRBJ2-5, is KAGVTQTPRYLIKTRGQQVTLSCSPISGHRSVSWYQQTPGQGLQFLFEYFSETQRNKGNFPGRFSGRQFSNSRSEMNVSTLELGDSALYLCASSPSGRGETQYFGPGTRLLVL.

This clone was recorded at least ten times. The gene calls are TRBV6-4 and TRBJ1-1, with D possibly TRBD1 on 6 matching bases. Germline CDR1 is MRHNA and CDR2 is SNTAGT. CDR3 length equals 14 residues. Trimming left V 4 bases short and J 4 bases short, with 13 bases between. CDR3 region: CASSADWGATEAFF. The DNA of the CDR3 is TGTGCCAGCAGTGCTGACTGGGGGGCCACTGAAGCTTTCTTT.

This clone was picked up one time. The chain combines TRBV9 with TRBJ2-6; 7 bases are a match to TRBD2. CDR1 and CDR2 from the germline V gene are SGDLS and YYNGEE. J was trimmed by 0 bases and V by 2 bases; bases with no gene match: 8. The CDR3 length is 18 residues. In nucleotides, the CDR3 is TGTGCCAGCAGCGTCTTCCTAGCGGAACCCTCTGGGGCCAACGTCCTGACTTTC. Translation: CASSVFLAEPSGANVLTF.

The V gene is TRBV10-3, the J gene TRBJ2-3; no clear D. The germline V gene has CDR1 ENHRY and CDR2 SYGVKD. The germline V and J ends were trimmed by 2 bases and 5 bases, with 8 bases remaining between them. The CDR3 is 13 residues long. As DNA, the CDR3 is TGTGCCATCAGTGAGCCCCGTAGAGATACGCAGTATTTT. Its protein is CAISEPRRDTQYF.

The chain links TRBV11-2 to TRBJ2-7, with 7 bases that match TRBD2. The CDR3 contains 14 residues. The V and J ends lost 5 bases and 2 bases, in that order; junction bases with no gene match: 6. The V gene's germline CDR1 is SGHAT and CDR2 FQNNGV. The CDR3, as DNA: TGTGCCAGCAGCCACACCGGGACTACCTACGAGCAGTACTTC. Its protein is CASSHTGTTYEQYF. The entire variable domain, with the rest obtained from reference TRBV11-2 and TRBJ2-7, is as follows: EAGVAQSPRYKIIEKRQSVAFWCNPISGHATLYWYQQILGQGPKLLIQFQNNGVVDDSQLPKDRFSAERLKGVDSTLKIQPAKLEDSAVYLCASSHTGTTYEQYFGPGTRLTVT.

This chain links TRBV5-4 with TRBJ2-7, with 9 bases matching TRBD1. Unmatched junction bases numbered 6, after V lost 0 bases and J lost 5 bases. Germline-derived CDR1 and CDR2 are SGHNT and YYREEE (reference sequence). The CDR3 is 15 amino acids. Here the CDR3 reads CASSLVGQGRHEQYF. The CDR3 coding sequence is TGTGCCAGCAGCTTGGTGGGACAGGGACGGCACGAGCAGTACTTC. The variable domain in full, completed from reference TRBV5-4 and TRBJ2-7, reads ETGVTQSPTHLIKTRGQQVTLRCSSQSGHNTVSWYQQALGQGPQFIFQYYREEENGRGNFPPRFSGLQFPNYSSELNVNALELDDSALYLCASSLVGQGRHEQYFGPGTRLTVT.

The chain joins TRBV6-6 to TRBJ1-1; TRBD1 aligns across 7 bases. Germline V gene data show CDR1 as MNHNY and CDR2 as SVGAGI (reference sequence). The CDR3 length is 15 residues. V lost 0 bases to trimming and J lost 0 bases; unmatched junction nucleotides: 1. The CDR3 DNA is TGTGCCAGCAGTTACTCGACAGGGATGAACACTGAAGCTTTCTTT. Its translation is CASSYSTGMNTEAFF.

CDR3 nucleotides: TGTGCCAGCAGCTTAGTTGCGGGAGGGGCCACAGATACGCAGTATTTT. This gives the protein CASSLVAGGATDTQYF. The rearrangement uses TRBV11-2 and TRBJ2-3, with TRBD2 matching 9 bases. The ends lost 1 base at V and 2 bases at J; junction bases unmatched: 4. Germline V lookup: CDR1 SGHAT, CDR2 FQNNGV. The CDR3 sequence is 16 residues long.

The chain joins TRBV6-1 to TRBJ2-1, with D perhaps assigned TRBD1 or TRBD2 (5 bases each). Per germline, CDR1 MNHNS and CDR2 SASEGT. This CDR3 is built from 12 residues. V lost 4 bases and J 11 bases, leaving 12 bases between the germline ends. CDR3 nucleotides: TGTGCCAGCAGTGGCGCCGGGGACCAGCAGTTCTTC. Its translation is CASSGAGDQQFF.

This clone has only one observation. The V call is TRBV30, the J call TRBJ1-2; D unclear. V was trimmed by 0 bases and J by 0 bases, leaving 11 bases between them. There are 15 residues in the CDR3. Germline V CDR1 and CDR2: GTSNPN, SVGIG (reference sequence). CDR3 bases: TGTGCCTGGAGTGTGGGATTGACGGCTAACTATGGCTACACCTTC. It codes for CAWSVGLTANYGYTF.

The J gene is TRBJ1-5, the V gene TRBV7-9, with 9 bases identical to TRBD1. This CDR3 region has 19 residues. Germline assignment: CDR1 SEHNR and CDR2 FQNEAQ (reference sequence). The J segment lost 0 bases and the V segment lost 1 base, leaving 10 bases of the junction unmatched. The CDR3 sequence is CASSLGFGGTGTSNQPQHF. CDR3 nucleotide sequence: TGTGCCAGCAGCTTAGGATTTGGTGGGACAGGGACTAGCAATCAGCCCCAGCATTTT.

CDR3 amino acids: CASSRQSRGGSYEQYF. CDR3 sequence (DNA): TGTGCCAGCAGCCGCCAGAGTCGGGGAGGGTCGTACGAGCAGTACTTC. This sequence joins TRBV7-2 and TRBJ2-7; 7 nucleotides line up with TRBD2. Trimming at V came to 5 bases and at J to 4 bases, leaving 14 bases not matched to a gene. This CDR3 has 16 amino acids. Per germline, CDR1 SGHTA and CDR2 FQGNSA.

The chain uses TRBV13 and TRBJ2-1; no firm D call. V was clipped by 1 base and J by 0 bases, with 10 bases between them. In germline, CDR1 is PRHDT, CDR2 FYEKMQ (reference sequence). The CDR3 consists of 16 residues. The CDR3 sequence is CASSLVGMSSYNEQFF. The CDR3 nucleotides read TGTGCCAGCAGCTTAGTTGGCATGAGCTCCTACAATGAGCAGTTCTTC.

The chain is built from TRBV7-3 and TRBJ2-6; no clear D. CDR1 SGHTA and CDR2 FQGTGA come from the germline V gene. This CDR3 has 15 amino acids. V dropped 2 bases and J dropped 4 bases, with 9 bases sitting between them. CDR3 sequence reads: CASSLHSTGANVLTF. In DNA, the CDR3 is TGTGCCAGCAGCTTACACAGTACCGGGGCCAACGTCCTGACTTTC.

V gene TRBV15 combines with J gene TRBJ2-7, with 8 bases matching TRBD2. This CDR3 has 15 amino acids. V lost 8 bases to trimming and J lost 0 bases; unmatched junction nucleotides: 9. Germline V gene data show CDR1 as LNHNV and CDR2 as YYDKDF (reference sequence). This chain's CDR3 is CATSPGGGLSYEQYF. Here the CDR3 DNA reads TGTGCCACCTCCCCGGGGGGGGGACTCTCCTACGAGCAGTACTTC.

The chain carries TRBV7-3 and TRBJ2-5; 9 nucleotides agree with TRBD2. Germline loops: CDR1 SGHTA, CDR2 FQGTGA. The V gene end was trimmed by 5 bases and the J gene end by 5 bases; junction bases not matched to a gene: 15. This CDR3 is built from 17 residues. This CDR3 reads CASSPAPIAGVAETQYF. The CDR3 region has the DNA TGTGCCAGCAGCCCAGCCCCGATAGCGGGAGTTGCGGAGACCCAGTACTTC.

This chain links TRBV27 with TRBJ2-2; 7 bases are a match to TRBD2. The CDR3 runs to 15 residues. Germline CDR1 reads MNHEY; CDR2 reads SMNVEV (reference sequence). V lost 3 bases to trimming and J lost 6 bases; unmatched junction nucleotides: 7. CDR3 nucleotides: TGTGCCAGCAGTTTCGGCGGGAGAGTTGCCGGGGAGCTGTTTTTT. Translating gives CASSFGGRVAGELFF.